This TCR beta chain stems from a study of shared clonotypes between healthy human individuals. Notes on the study in general: Relative to clonotypes present in all four donors, those not shared had lower generation probabilities.

The authors distributed each subset's genomic DNA evenly over several immunoSEQ plates. Some clones are missing from TCRdb's copy, which holds only in-frame ones; the method was immunoSEQ multiplex PCR. The sample consists of about 2,500,000 clones, more than 90% of them appearing once. Concerning this clone: Its antigen is not identified.

CDR3 length: 15 residues. Trimming pared 1 base from V and 8 bases from J, leaving 15 bases between. CDR1 is MGHRA and CDR2 is YSYEKL in the germline V gene. The sample consisted of naive CD4+ T cells sorted from blood. Subset defined: CD45RA+ positively selected. This rearrangement joins TRBV4-1 to TRBJ2-1; TRBD1 or TRBD2 may be the D gene (6 bases each). The source of this sequence is a man between 18 and 35 years old in good health. CDR3 residues: CASSQGRGPGDEQFF. The DNA of the CDR3 is TGCGCCAGCAGCCAAGGTCGGGGGCCCGGGGATGAGCAGTTCTTC.